This TCR beta chain was found in a study of regulatory T cells in long-lasting Graves disease. Regarding the study as a whole: A greater number of public clonotypes (around 2,700) was shared by persistent patients than by new patients (over 900).

Combining iRepertoire HTBI primers with Arm-PCR of CDR3 regions, the authors built TCR beta libraries. TCRdb called the multiplex PCR reads again in MiXCR, with one record for every CDR3 protein. The table records about 620,000 distinct CDR3 sequences, about 16% of them present only once. This sample's time point: newly diagnosed GD, antithyroid drugs for less than 3 months. From RNA extracted from PBMCs, the TCR library was made. This clonotype was detected many times. Its target is not known. The sample also formed part of further work on T cells in Graves' hyperthyroidism and ophthalmopathy. That investigation notes: Clinicians diagnosed patients from clinical symptoms, serum thyroxine and TRAb, thyroid ultrasound and orbital computed tomography.

The origin of this receptor is a woman aged 30 to 39 with Graves disease. The sequencing used peripheral blood mononuclear cells (PBMCs), collected at new diagnosis, from a patient treated with antithyroid drugs.

This CDR3 reads CASTGGGFPRNSPLHF. In nucleotides, the CDR3 is TGTGCCTCTACCGGAGGGGGTTTTCCTCGGAATTCACCCCTCCACTTT. The chain is built from TRBV2 and TRBJ1-6, with D possibly TRBD1 on 6 matching bases. V was trimmed by 11 bases and J by 7 bases, leaving 24 bases between them. The germline V gene has CDR1 SNHLY and CDR2 FYNNEI. The CDR3 spans 16 residues.